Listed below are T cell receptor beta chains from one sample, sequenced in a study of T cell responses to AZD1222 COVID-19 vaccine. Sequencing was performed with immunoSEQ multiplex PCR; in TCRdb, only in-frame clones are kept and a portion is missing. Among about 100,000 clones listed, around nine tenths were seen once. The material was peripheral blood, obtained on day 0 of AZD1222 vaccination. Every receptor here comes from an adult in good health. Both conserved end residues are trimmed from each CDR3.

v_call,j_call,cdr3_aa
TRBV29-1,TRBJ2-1,SVVKAPGSYNEQF
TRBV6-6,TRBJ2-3,ASSPRGREVQY
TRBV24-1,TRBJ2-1,ATSEIAGVKPNEQF
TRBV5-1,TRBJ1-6,ASSLEDRSGSYNSPLH
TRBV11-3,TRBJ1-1,ASSSVMTENTEAF
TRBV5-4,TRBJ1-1,ASSRWSGLNTEAF
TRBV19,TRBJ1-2,ASSKDTGTRSFYT
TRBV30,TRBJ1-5,AWSGLDSYGNQPQH
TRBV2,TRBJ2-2,ASSLGGSGTGELF
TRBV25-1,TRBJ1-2,ASSRGGSNYGYT